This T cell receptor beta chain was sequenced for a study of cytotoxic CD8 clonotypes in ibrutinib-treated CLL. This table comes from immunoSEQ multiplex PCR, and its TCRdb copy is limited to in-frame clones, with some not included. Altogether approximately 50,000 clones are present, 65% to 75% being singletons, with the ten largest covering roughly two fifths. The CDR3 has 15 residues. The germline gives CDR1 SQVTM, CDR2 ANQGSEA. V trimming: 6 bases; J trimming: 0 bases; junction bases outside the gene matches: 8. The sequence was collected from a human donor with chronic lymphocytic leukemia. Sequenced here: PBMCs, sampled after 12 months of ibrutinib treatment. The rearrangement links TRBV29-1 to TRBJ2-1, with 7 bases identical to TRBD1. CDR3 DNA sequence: TGCAGCGTGCCGCCGGGACAGAGCTCCTACAATGAGCAGTTCTTC. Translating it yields CSVPPGQSSYNEQFF.